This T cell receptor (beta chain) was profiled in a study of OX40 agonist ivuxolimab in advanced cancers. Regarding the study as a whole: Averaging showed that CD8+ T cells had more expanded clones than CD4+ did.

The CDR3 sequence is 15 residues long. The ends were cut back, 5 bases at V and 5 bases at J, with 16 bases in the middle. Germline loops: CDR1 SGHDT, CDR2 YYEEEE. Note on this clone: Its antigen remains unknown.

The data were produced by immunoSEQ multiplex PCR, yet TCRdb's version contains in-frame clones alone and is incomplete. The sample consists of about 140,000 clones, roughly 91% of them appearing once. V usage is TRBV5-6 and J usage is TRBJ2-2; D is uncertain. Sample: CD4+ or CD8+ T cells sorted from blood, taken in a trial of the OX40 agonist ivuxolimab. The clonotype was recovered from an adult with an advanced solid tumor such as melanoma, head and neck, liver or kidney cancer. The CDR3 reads CASSYDSRGTGELFF. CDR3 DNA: TGTGCCAGCAGTTATGACTCCCGAGGTACCGGGGAGCTGTTTTTT.